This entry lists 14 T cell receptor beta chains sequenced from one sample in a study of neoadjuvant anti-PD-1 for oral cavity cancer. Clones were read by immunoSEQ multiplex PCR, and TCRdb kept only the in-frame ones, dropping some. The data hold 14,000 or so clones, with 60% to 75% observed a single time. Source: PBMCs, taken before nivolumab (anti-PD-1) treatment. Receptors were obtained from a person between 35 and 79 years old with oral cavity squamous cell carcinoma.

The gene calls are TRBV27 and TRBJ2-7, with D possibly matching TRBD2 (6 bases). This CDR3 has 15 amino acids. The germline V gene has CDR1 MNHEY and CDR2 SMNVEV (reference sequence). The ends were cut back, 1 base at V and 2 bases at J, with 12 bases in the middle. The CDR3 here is CASSLWRARAYEQYF. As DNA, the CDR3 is TGTGCCAGCAGTTTATGGAGGGCGAGGGCCTACGAGCAGTACTTC.

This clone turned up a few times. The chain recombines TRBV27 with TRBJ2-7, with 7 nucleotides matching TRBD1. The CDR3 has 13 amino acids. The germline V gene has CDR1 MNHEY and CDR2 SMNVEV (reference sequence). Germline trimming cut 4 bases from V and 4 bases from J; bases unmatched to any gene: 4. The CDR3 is CASSWGQSYEQYF. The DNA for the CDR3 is TGTGCCAGCAGTTGGGGACAGTCTTACGAGCAGTACTTC.

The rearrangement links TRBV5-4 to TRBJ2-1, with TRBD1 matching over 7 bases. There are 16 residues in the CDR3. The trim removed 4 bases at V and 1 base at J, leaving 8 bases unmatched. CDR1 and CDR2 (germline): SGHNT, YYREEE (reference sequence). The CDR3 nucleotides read TGTGCCAGCAGCCCGGGACAGTCAATATCCTACAATGAGCAGTTCTTC. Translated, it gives CASSPGQSISYNEQFF.

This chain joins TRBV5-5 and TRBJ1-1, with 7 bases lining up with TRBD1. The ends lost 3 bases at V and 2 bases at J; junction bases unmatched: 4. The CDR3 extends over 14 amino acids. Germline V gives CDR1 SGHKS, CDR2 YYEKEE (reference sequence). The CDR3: CASSWGQLNTEAFF. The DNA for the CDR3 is TGTGCCAGCAGCTGGGGACAGCTTAACACTGAAGCTTTCTTT.

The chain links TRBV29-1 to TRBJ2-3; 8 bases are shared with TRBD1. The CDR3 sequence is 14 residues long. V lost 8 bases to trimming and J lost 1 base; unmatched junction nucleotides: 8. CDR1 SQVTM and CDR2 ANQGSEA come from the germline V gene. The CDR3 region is CSSRGRGRTDTQYF. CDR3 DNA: TGCAGCTCCAGGGGGCGGGGACGCACAGATACGCAGTATTTT.

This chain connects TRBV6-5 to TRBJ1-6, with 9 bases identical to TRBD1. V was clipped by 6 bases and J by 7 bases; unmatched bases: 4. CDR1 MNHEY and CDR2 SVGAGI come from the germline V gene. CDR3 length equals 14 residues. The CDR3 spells CASSPGQGNSPLHF. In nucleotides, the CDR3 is TGTGCCAGCAGCCCTGGACAGGGGAATTCACCCCTCCACTTT.

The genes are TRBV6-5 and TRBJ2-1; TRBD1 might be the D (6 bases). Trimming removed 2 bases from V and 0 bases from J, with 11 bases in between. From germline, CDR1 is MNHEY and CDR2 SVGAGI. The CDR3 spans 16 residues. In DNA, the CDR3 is TGTGCCAGCAGTTACATTACAGGGAGCTCCTACAATGAGCAGTTCTTC. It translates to CASSYITGSSYNEQFF.

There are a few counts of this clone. The CDR3 bases are TGTGCCAGTAGTATAGCGCGACAGTACAATGAGCAGTTCTTC. It codes for CASSIARQYNEQFF. The gene calls are TRBV19 and TRBJ2-1; perhaps TRBD1 as D (5 bases). CDR1 is LNHDA and CDR2 is SQIVND in the germline V gene (reference sequence). The V and J ends lost 1 base and 4 bases respectively, with 8 bases between them. The CDR3 covers 14 residues.

CDR3 sequence (DNA): TGTGCCAGCAGCTTAGCCGGGGGGGGAGATACGCAGTATTTT. Translation: CASSLAGGGDTQYF. The rearrangement links TRBV7-2 to TRBJ2-3; 8 bases agree with TRBD2. From germline, CDR1 is SGHTA and CDR2 FQGNSA. V gave up 0 bases and J gave up 5 bases; unmatched junction bases: 1. The length of the CDR3 is 14 residues.

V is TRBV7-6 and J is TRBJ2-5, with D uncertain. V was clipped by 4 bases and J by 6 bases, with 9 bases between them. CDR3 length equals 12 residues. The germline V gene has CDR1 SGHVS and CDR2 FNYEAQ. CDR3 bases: TGTGCCAGCAGCTCGACCCCCCAGACCCAGTACTTC. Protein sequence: CASSSTPQTQYF.

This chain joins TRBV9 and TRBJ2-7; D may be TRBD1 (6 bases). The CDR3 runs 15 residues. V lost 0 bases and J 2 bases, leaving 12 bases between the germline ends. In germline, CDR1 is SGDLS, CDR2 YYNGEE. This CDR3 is CASSVDRDSAYEQYF. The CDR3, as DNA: TGTGCCAGCAGCGTAGACAGGGATAGCGCCTACGAGCAGTACTTC. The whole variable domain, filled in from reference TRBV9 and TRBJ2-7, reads DSGVTQTPKHLITATGQRVTLRCSPRSGDLSVYWYQQSLDQGLQFLIQYYNGEERAKGNILERFSAQQFPDLHSELNLSSLELGDSALYFCASSVDRDSAYEQYFGPGTRLTVT.

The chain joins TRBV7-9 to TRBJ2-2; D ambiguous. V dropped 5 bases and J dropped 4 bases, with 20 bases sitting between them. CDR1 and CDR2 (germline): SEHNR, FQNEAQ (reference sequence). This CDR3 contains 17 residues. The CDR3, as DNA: TGTGCCAGCAGCCCCCAGAACAGCCCGCTAGGCACCGGGGAGCTGTTTTTT. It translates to CASSPQNSPLGTGELFF.

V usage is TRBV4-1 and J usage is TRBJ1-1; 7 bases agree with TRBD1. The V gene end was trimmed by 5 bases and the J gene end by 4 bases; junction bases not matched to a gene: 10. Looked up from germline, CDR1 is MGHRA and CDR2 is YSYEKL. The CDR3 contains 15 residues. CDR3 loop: CASSFPNTGATEAFF. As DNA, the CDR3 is TGCGCCAGCAGCTTTCCGAACACAGGGGCCACTGAAGCTTTCTTT.

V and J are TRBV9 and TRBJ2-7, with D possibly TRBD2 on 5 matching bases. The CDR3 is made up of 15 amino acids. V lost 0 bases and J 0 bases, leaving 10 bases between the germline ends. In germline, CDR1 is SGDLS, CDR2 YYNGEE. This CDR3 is CASSVAAGPSYEQYF. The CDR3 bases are TGTGCCAGCAGCGTAGCGGCGGGCCCCTCCTACGAGCAGTACTTC.